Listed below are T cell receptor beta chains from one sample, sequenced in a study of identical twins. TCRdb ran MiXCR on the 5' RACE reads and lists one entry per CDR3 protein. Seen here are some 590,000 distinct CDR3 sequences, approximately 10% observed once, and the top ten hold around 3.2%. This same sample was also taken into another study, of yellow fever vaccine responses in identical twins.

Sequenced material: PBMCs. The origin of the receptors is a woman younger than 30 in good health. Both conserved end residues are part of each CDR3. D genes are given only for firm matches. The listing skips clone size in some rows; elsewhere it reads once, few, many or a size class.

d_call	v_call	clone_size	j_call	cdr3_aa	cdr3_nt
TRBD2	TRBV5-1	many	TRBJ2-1	CASSNSGEQFF	TGCGCCAGCAGCAATAGCGGGGAGCAGTTCTTC
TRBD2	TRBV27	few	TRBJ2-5	CASSSGLAGRPSETQYF	TGTGCCAGCAGTTCAGGACTAGCGGGGCGCCCCTCGGAGACCCAGTACTTC
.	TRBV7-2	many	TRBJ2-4	CASSLGGSTLAKNIQYF	TGTGCCAGCAGCTTAGGAGGCAGCACTTTAGCCAAAAACATTCAGTACTTC
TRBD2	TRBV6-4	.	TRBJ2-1	CASSDNGGEDNEQFF	TGTGCCAGCAGTGACAACGGGGGGGAGGACAATGAGCAGTTCTTC
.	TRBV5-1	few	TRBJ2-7	CASSLITPYF	TGCGCCAGCAGCCTCATCACCCCCTACTTC
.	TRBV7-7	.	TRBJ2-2	CASSTGYNTGELFF	TGTGCTAGCAGCACCGGGTACAACACCGGGGAGCTGTTTTTT
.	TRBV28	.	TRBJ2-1	CASSTDRTQFF	TGTGCCAGCAGTACTGACAGAACGCAGTTCTTC
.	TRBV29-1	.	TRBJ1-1	CSVRTDSEAFF	TGCAGCGTCCGGACGGACTCTGAAGCTTTCTTT
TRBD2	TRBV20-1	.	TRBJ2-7	CSARDRGGNRDYEQYF	TGCAGTGCTAGAGATCGGGGAGGGAATCGTGATTACGAGCAGTACTTC
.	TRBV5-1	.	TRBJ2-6	CASSLWSSGANVLTF	TGCGCCAGCAGCTTATGGTCCTCTGGGGCCAACGTCCTGACTTTC
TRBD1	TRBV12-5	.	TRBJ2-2	CASGLVPKTGETKGATGELFF	TGTGCTAGTGGTTTGGTACCAAAGACAGGAGAGACAAAGGGGGCCACCGGGGAGCTGTTTTTT
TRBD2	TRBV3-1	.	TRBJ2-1	CASSPIAGGFYNEQFF	TGTGCCAGCAGCCCAATAGCGGGGGGCTTTTACAATGAGCAGTTCTTC
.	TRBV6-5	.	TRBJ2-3	CASSYTGQLVVTQYF	TGTGCCAGCAGTTACACGGGACAATTGGTAGTTACGCAGTATTTT
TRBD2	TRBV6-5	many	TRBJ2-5	CASSYSNLAGSQETQYF	TGTGCCAGCAGTTACTCGAACCTAGCGGGGTCGCAAGAGACCCAGTACTTC
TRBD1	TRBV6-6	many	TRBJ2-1	CASLQGNYNEQFF	TGTGCCAGCTTACAGGGGAACTACAATGAGCAGTTCTTC
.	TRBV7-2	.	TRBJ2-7	CASSLVVGVSAEQYF	TGTGCCAGCAGCTTAGTTGTGGGAGTCTCTGCCGAGCAGTACTTC
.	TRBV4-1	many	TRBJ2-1	CASSGGGAAQVQFF	TGCGCCAGCAGCGGAGGAGGGGCTGCCCAGGTGCAGTTCTTC
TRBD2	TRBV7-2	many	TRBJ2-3	CASSLSTGGITDTQYF	TGTGCCAGCAGCTTAAGCACGGGGGGGATCACAGATACGCAGTATTTT
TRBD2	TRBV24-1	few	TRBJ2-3	CATSEGTSGTDTQYF	TGTGCCACCAGTGAGGGGACTAGCGGCACAGATACGCAGTATTTT
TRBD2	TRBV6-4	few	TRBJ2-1	CASSAGGEAYNEQFF	TGTGCCAGCAGTGCGGGGGGGGAGGCCTACAATGAGCAGTTCTTC
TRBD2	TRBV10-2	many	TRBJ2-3	CASRPGLAGGDTQYF	TGCGCCAGCAGACCGGGACTAGCGGGCGGGGATACGCAGTATTTT
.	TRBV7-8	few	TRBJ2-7	CASSPADSRSSYEQYF	TGTGCCAGCAGCCCCGCGGACTCAAGGAGCTCCTACGAGCAGTACTTC
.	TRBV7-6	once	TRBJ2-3	CASSSYRGADTQYF	TGTGCCAGCAGCTCGTATAGGGGAGCAGATACGCAGTATTTT
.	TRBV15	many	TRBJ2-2	CATSRSLGTGPSTGELFF	TGTGCCACCAGCAGATCCCTGGGGACCGGGCCAAGCACCGGGGAGCTGTTTTTT
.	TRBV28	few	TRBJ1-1	CASSSPGEWTEAFF	TGTGCCAGCAGTTCCCCAGGGGAGTGGACTGAAGCTTTCTTT
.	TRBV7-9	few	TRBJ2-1	CASSLYVSPYNEQFF	TGTGCCAGCAGCTTATATGTCAGCCCTTACAATGAGCAGTTCTTC
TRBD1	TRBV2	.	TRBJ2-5	CASSGDRVVETQYF	TGTGCCAGCAGTGGGGACAGGGTGGTGGAGACCCAGTACTTC
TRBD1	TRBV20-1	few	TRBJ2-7	CSAGDPGTGYEQYF	TGCAGTGCTGGGGACCCCGGGACAGGGTACGAGCAGTACTTC
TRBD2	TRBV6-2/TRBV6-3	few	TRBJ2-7	CASSYSGTSGSREQYF	TGTGCCAGCAGTTACTCCGGGACTAGCGGGAGTCGCGAGCAGTACTTC